The T cell receptor (beta chain) described here comes from a study of T cells in tuberculosis. Findings and limits, study-wide: GEM motif frequencies gave 70% accuracy; the GMM repertoire gave about 90%. GMM-specific TCRs were nearer to active tuberculosis alpha repertoires, suggesting expansion. Smaller alpha distances in active tuberculosis partly reflected shorter CDR3-alpha lengths.

Trimming took 1 base from V and 7 from J; bases not matched to a gene: 2. Looked up from germline, CDR1 is SGHTS and CDR2 is YDEGEE. This CDR3 spans 14 amino acids. About this clone itself: What it binds is unknown.

The table came from immunoSEQ multiplex PCR; TCRdb's copy has only in-frame clones and leaves some out. The sample has under 40,000 clones, roughly 94% seen once. On average about 100,000 T cells per donor were immunosequenced. The sequenced sample consisted of PBMCs. The source of this sequence is a donor between 10 and 35 years old with latent tuberculosis or without tuberculosis infection. The V call is TRBV5-8, the J call TRBJ1-5; 10 bases agree with TRBD1. CDR3 loop: CASSLRDRGQPQHF. The CDR3 bases are TGTGCCAGCAGCTTGCGGGACAGGGGACAGCCCCAGCATTTT.